This T cell receptor (beta chain) was captured in a study of Graves' ophthalmopathy and Graves' hyperthyroidism. Points on this clonotype: Its antigen is currently unknown. At one boundary the junction diverges from the germline segment, which might be a read error.

Study outcomes and limitations: Ophthalmopathy was separated from stable hyperthyroidism by a 13-signature model with 87.88% sensitivity and around 81% specificity.

Germline loops: CDR1 LNHNV, CDR2 YYDKDF (reference sequence). The CDR3 covers 14 residues. TCR beta CDR3 regions were amplified from RNA transcripts. First-round RT-PCR used HTBI primers; second-round multiplex PCR followed. Using its own MiXCR run on the multiplex PCR reads, TCRdb lists one record per CDR3 protein. The table has about 740,000 distinct CDR3 sequences, roughly 41% seen once. The PBMC fraction was derived from 9.5 to 10 ml of fresh peripheral blood. This TCR was sampled from an adult man with Graves' ophthalmopathy. The sequenced sample consisted of peripheral blood. The rearrangement uses TRBV15 and TRBJ2-5; D not resolved. The CDR3 DNA follows: TGTGCCTCCAGCAGAGTTGGCCTCACAGAGACCCAGTACTTC. This encodes CASSRVGLTETQYF. Combining the CDR3 with reference TRBV15 and TRBJ2-5 gives the whole variable domain DAMVIQNPRYQVTQFGKPVTLSCSQTLNHNVMYWYQQKSSQAPKLLFHYYDKDFNNEADTPDNFQSRRPNTSFCFLDIRSPGLGDTAMYLCASSRVGLTETQYFGPGTRLLVL.